A selection of T cell receptor beta chains follows, all from one sample in a study of T cell responses to AZD1222 COVID-19 vaccine. Some clones are missing from TCRdb's copy, which holds only in-frame ones; the method was immunoSEQ multiplex PCR. The sample holds more than 100,000 clones, 70% to 90% seen once. The sequences come from peripheral blood, collected on day 0 of AZD1222 vaccination. Receptors were obtained from an adult in good health. CDR3s include the opening cysteine and the closing phenylalanine or tryptophan. D genes are given only for firm matches. The size entry is marked missing in some rows and otherwise reads once, few, many or a size class.

D | J | size | V | CDR3 | DNA
NA | TRBJ1-1 | NA | TRBV14 | CASSQEGVKRDTEAFF | TGTGCCAGCAGCCAAGAGGGCGTCAAACGGGACACTGAAGCTTTCTTT
NA | TRBJ1-1 | NA | TRBV3-1/TRBV3-2 | CASNSGTEAFF | TGTGCCAGCAACTCCGGGACGGAAGCTTTCTTT
TRBD1 | TRBJ1-3 | NA | TRBV6-2/TRBV6-3 | CASSYAGGRGNTIYF | TGTGCCAGCAGTTACGCAGGGGGCCGTGGAAACACCATATATTTT
NA | TRBJ2-3 | NA | TRBV9 | CASSVVMDTQYF | TGTGCCAGCAGCGTGGTTATGGATACGCAGTATTTT
TRBD1 | TRBJ1-6 | once | TRBV30 | CAWSVSRTGGFAFALHF | TGTGCCTGGAGTGTTTCTCGGACAGGGGGTTTTGCCTTTGCCCTCCACTTT
NA | TRBJ1-1 | NA | TRBV10-2 | CASSENGGTEAFF | TGCGCCAGCAGTGAGAATGGGGGCACTGAAGCTTTCTTT
TRBD2 | TRBJ2-5 | NA | TRBV2 | CASSESGRPVETQYF | TGTGCCAGCAGTGAGAGCGGGAGACCCGTGGAGACCCAGTACTTC
NA | TRBJ2-5 | NA | TRBV13 | CASSPGVEETQYF | TGTGCCAGCAGCCCTGGGGTCGAAGAGACCCAGTACTTC
NA | TRBJ1-1 | NA | TRBV11-2 | CASSPRQGGNTEAFF | TGTGCCAGCAGCCCACGTCAGGGTGGGAACACTGAAGCTTTCTTT
NA | TRBJ2-3 | NA | TRBV5-5 | CASPHPRGSTDTQYF | TGTGCCAGCCCCCACCCGCGGGGCAGCACAGATACGCAGTATTTT
TRBD1 | TRBJ1-5 | NA | TRBV6-5 | CASSYGTGDQPQHF | TGTGCCAGCAGTTACGGAACAGGGGATCAGCCCCAGCATTTT
NA | TRBJ1-1 | NA | TRBV2 | CASRVAMNTEAFF | TGTGCCAGTAGGGTTGCAATGAACACTGAAGCTTTCTTT
NA | TRBJ1-1 | NA | TRBV19 | CASSFTPTENTEAFF | TGTGCCAGTAGTTTCACTCCGACAGAAAACACTGAAGCTTTCTTT
TRBD2 | TRBJ2-4 | NA | TRBV5-1 | CASSLNRATGGNIQYF | TGCGCCAGCAGCTTGAACAGAGCAACGGGGGGGAACATTCAGTACTTC
NA | TRBJ2-3 | NA | TRBV6-4 | CASSDSRLAAAQYF | TGTGCCAGCAGTGACTCGAGGCTTGCCGCCGCGCAGTATTTT
NA | TRBJ2-3 | NA | TRBV7-3 | CASSLDGASTDTQYF | TGTGCCAGCAGCTTAGACGGAGCCAGCACAGATACGCAGTATTTT
TRBD1 | TRBJ1-2 | NA | TRBV7-3 | CASSTSPRDRGNDGYTF | TGTGCCAGCAGCACCAGTCCCCGGGACAGGGGTAATGATGGCTACACCTTC
NA | TRBJ2-1 | NA | TRBV5-1 | CASSPRGGEQFF | TGCGCCAGCAGCCCTAGGGGTGGTGAGCAGTTCTTC
NA | TRBJ1-4 | NA | TRBV7-8 | CASRPGTGNEKLFF | TGTGCCAGCAGACCCGGCACGGGGAATGAAAAACTGTTTTTT
TRBD1 | TRBJ1-5 | NA | TRBV30 | CAWATGTGDQPQHF | TGTGCCTGGGCTACCGGGACAGGGGATCAGCCCCAGCATTTT
NA | TRBJ2-2 | NA | TRBV27 | CASSSGQVFTGELFF | TGTGCCAGCAGTTCCGGGCAGGTGTTCACCGGGGAGCTGTTTTTT
NA | TRBJ1-5 | NA | TRBV6-2/TRBV6-3 | CASSYSREAQHF | TGTGCCAGCAGTTACTCTCGGGAGGCCCAGCATTTT
TRBD1 | TRBJ1-2 | NA | TRBV19 | CASNEGQALSRNTF | TGTGCCAGTAACGAGGGACAGGCCCTTTCTAGAAACACCTTC
TRBD2 | TRBJ2-1 | NA | TRBV11-2 | CASSLVLAGAKEQFF | TGTGCCAGCAGCTTAGTCCTAGCGGGAGCAAAAGAGCAGTTCTTC
NA | TRBJ1-6 | NA | TRBV11-2 | CASSPQMSSYNSPLHF | TGTGCCAGCAGCCCTCAGATGAGCTCCTATAATTCACCCCTCCACTTT
NA | TRBJ1-1 | NA | TRBV13 | CASSLSVGGTEAFF | TGTGCCAGCAGCTTATCGGTGGGGGGCACTGAAGCTTTCTTT
NA | TRBJ1-2 | NA | TRBV5-1 | CASSLSLGTNYGYTF | TGCGCCAGCAGCTTGAGTCTAGGGACGAACTATGGCTACACCTTC
TRBD1 | TRBJ2-1 | NA | TRBV28 | CASRYDRGSYNEQFF | TGTGCCAGCAGGTACGACAGGGGGTCCTACAATGAGCAGTTCTTC
NA | TRBJ1-3 | NA | TRBV7-9 | CASSLSGSGNTIYF | TGTGCCAGCAGCTTAAGTGGGTCTGGAAACACCATATATTTT
NA | TRBJ1-6 | NA | TRBV5-5 | CASSPSPNSPLHF | TGTGCCAGCAGCCCGTCCCCAAATTCACCCCTCCACTTT
NA | TRBJ1-4 | NA | TRBV6-5 | CASRRTAATNEKLFF | TGTGCCAGCAGACGGACAGCTGCAACTAATGAAAAACTGTTTTTT
TRBD1 | TRBJ1-2 | few | TRBV16 | CASSLSPTGGRYGYTF | TGTGCCAGCAGCCTCTCACCGACAGGGGGCAGATATGGCTACACCTTC
NA | TRBJ2-5 | few | TRBV5-1 | CASSPGGTQETQYF | TGCGCCAGCAGCCCTGGGGGAACCCAAGAGACCCAGTACTTC
TRBD1 | TRBJ1-2 | NA | TRBV5-4 | CASSPTGEGGYTF | TGTGCCAGCAGCCCGACAGGGGAGGGGGGCTACACCTTC
TRBD1 | TRBJ2-4 | NA | TRBV5-4 | CASSFWDRVNIQYF | TGTGCCAGCAGCTTCTGGGACAGGGTAAACATTCAGTACTTC
TRBD1 | TRBJ1-5 | NA | TRBV2 | CASSEGTGVSSNQPQHF | TGTGCCAGCAGTGAAGGGACAGGGGTTAGTAGCAATCAGCCCCAGCATTTT
NA | TRBJ1-1 | NA | TRBV30 | CAWSVGVNTEAFF | TGTGCCTGGAGTGTAGGTGTAAACACTGAAGCTTTCTTT
NA | TRBJ2-6 | NA | TRBV28 | CASSPYPSGANVLTF | TGTGCCAGCAGTCCCTACCCCTCTGGGGCCAACGTCCTGACTTTC
TRBD2 | TRBJ2-5 | NA | TRBV27 | CASTPLGGETQYF | TGTGCCAGCACCCCCCTCGGGGGGGAGACCCAGTACTTC
TRBD1 | TRBJ1-1 | NA | TRBV29-1 | CSAGTAEAFF | TGCAGCGCCGGGACAGCTGAAGCTTTCTTT
NA | TRBJ1-1 | NA | TRBV18 | CASSPLRGNTEAFF | TGTGCCAGCTCACCGCTTCGGGGTAACACTGAAGCTTTCTTT
TRBD1 | TRBJ1-2 | once | TRBV11-2 | CASSSGQNYGYTF | TGTGCCAGCAGCTCGGGACAGAACTATGGCTACACCTTC
NA | TRBJ1-5 | NA | TRBV9 | CASSVGADQPQHF | TGTGCCAGCAGCGTAGGCGCGGATCAGCCCCAGCATTTT
TRBD1 | TRBJ2-7 | NA | TRBV3-1/TRBV3-2 | CASSRQGRGQYF | TGTGCCAGCAGCCGACAGGGCCGTGGGCAGTACTTC
NA | TRBJ1-2 | NA | TRBV21-1 | CASRQGDYGYTF | TGTGCCAGCAGGCAGGGGGACTATGGCTACACCTTC
NA | TRBJ1-2 | NA | TRBV7-9 | CASSRDRDFYGYTF | TGTGCCAGCAGCCGAGACCGGGACTTTTATGGCTACACCTTC
NA | TRBJ1-1 | NA | TRBV2 | CASSARQQNTEAFF | TGTGCCAGCAGTGCCAGACAGCAGAACACTGAAGCTTTCTTT
NA | TRBJ1-5 | NA | TRBV7-8 | CASSLTNGNNQPQHF | TGTGCCAGCAGCTTAACTAACGGCAACAATCAGCCCCAGCATTTT
NA | TRBJ2-2 | NA | TRBV19 | CASTPLGRGRTGELFF | TGTGCCAGTACCCCCTTGGGCAGGGGGAGGACCGGGGAGCTGTTTTTT
TRBD1 | TRBJ1-2 | NA | TRBV2 | CASSEFSYRGPGGYTF | TGTGCCAGCAGTGAATTCTCGTACAGGGGCCCGGGTGGCTACACCTTC
NA | TRBJ1-5 | NA | TRBV27 | CASSLGHSNQPQHF | TGTGCCAGCAGCCTAGGGCACAGCAATCAGCCCCAGCATTTT
NA | TRBJ2-2 | NA | TRBV11-2 | CASSEGGTGELFF | TGTGCCAGCAGCGAGGGGGGCACCGGGGAGCTGTTTTTT
NA | TRBJ1-2 | NA | TRBV2 | CASIQGAGPDGYTF | TGTGCCAGCATCCAAGGGGCAGGCCCGGATGGCTACACCTTC
TRBD1 | TRBJ1-3 | NA | TRBV15 | CATSRGDRGYSGNTIYF | TGTGCCACCAGCAGAGGGGACAGGGGTTACTCTGGAAACACCATATATTTT
TRBD1 | TRBJ1-2 | NA | TRBV7-8 | CASSLGQGARGYTF | TGTGCCAGCAGCTTAGGTCAGGGGGCGCGCGGCTACACCTTC
NA | TRBJ1-4 | NA | TRBV3-1/TRBV3-2 | CASSQGLTTNEKLFF | TGTGCCAGCAGCCAGGGACTCACAACTAATGAAAAACTGTTTTTT
TRBD1 | TRBJ2-1 | NA | TRBV6-5 | CASRRDRGRGNEQFF | TGTGCCAGCAGGAGGGACAGGGGGCGAGGGAATGAGCAGTTCTTC
NA | TRBJ1-5 | NA | TRBV5-1 | CASSLGPLGMGNQPQHF | TGCGCCAGCAGCTTGGGACCCTTGGGGATGGGCAATCAGCCCCAGCATTTT
NA | TRBJ2-3 | once | TRBV27 | CASSFGSVKQYF | TGTGCCAGCAGTTTTGGGTCAGTCAAGCAGTATTTT
NA | TRBJ2-1 | NA | TRBV5-4 | CASSFTGSSGEQFF | TGTGCCAGCAGCTTCACAGGGAGTTCGGGTGAGCAGTTCTTC